Each of the 22 T cell receptor beta chains below was sequenced from the same sample in a study of vaccination effects on CD4 cells after COVID-19. Using viral peptide pools, the ViraFEST assay grew out antigen-specific CD4+ T cells prior to sequencing. Cells that had been cultured for less than eleven days were the source of isolated CD4+ T cells. Of the BNT162b2 and mRNA-1273 vaccines, participants received two doses of one or the other. Assay: immunoSEQ multiplex PCR; the TCRdb copy retains only in-frame clones and omits some. This sample has around 69,000 clones, with just under 75% found just once. Their antigen targets remain unknown. Specimen: CD4+ T cells from PBMCs cultured with HCoV-229E spike peptides, collected after COVID-19 vaccination. Receptors were obtained from a human donor who received a COVID-19 vaccine.

The rearrangement uses TRBV28 and TRBJ1-6; perhaps TRBD1 as D (5 bases). The length of the CDR3 is 15 residues. V was shortened by 3 bases and J by 9 bases, with 15 bases between the two germline ends. The germline V gene has CDR1 MDHEN and CDR2 SYDVKM. As DNA, the CDR3 is TGTGCCAGCAGTTTGACGGGACCAAGGGGTTCACCCCTCCACTTT. The encoded protein is CASSLTGPRGSPLHF.

The rearrangement joins TRBV6-2 or TRBV6-3 to TRBJ2-7, with D maybe TRBD1 (6 bases). This CDR3 contains 14 residues. Trimming stripped 5 bases from V and 3 bases from J, with 14 bases between. The V gene's germline CDR1 is MNHEY and CDR2 SVGEGT. CDR3: CASSTWTVDYEQYV. Here the CDR3 DNA reads TGTGCCAGCAGTACCTGGACAGTGGACTACGAGCAGTACGTC.

The chain couples TRBV3-1 (or the pseudogene TRBV3-2) to TRBJ1-6; D remains ambiguous. Germline V gene data show CDR1 as LGHDT and CDR2 as YNNKEL (reference sequence). The CDR3 is 12 residues long. Trimming removed 4 bases at V and 6 bases at J, with 4 bases between. The CDR3 DNA is TGTGCCAGCAGCCGGCCTAATTCACCCCTCCACTTT. Translated: CASSRPNSPLHF.

The gene calls are TRBV5-1 and TRBJ2-2; D may be TRBD2 (6 bases). The CDR3 has 14 residues. The germline CDR1 and CDR2 sequences are SGHRS and YFSETQ. With 4 bases removed from V and 7 bases from J, the gap between germline ends came to 14 bases. The DNA of the CDR3 is TGCGCCAGCAGCGACCTAGCGTCGAGCGGGGAGCTGTTTTTT. This encodes CASSDLASSGELFF.

The chain recombines TRBV2 with TRBJ2-2, with D possibly being TRBD1 (5 bases). The CDR3 covers 13 residues. V lost 10 bases to trimming and J lost 0 bases, with 9 bases between them. Germline CDR1 SNHLY, CDR2 FYNNEI. In DNA, the CDR3 is TGTGCCACAAGGACAACGAACACCGGGGAGCTGTTTTTT. It translates to CATRTTNTGELFF.

This chain joins TRBV15 and TRBJ2-1, with 8 bases matching TRBD2. V gave up 0 bases and J gave up 7 bases; unmatched junction bases: 11. CDR1 LNHNV and CDR2 YYDKDF come from the germline V gene (reference sequence). The CDR3 has 17 residues. The CDR3 region is CATSRDPRGGLGNEQFF. The CDR3 DNA reads TGTGCCACCAGCAGAGACCCCCGGGGGGGCCTTGGGAATGAGCAGTTCTTC. Combining the CDR3 with reference TRBV15 and TRBJ2-1 gives the whole variable domain DAMVIQNPRYQVTQFGKPVTLSCSQTLNHNVMYWYQQKSSQAPKLLFHYYDKDFNNEADTPDNFQSRRPNTSFCFLDIRSPGLGDTAMYLCATSRDPRGGLGNEQFFGPGTRLTVL.

This clone was found once. CDR3 DNA sequence: TGTGCCTGGAAAAGCTGGGGGGGGAGCACAGATACGCAGTATTTT. It encodes CAWKSWGGSTDTQYF. This chain links TRBV30 with TRBJ2-3; 7 nucleotides align to TRBD2. V lost 4 bases and J lost 0; bases outside the gene matches: 7. Germline lookup yields CDR1 GTSNPN and CDR2 SVGIG (reference sequence). This CDR3 has 15 amino acids.

The chain has TRBV4-3 and TRBJ1-2, with D unresolved. The V end lost 1 base, the J end lost 0 bases, and 6 bases lay between the germline ends. CDR1 is LGHNA, CDR2 YSLEER, per germline. The CDR3 runs to 14 residues. Here the CDR3 DNA reads TGCGCCAGCAGCCAAGTTGCAGCTAACTATGGCTACACCTTC. Translated: CASSQVAANYGYTF.

The chain carries TRBV18 and TRBJ2-3; no reliable D call. Germline V gene data show CDR1 as KGHSH and CDR2 as LQKENI. Deletions cut 6 bases from V and 2 bases from J, with 15 bases between. The CDR3 sequence is 15 residues long. The DNA for the CDR3 is TGTGCCAGCTCGTTAGACAAGAGCTTCACAGATACGCAGTATTTT. Its translation: CASSLDKSFTDTQYF.

The chain has TRBV12-3 or TRBV12-4 and TRBJ2-1; no clear D gene. Trimming took 7 bases from V and 4 from J, leaving 11 bases between them. The CDR3 loop spans 13 amino acids. In DNA form, the CDR3 reads TGTGCCAGCATGAGGACGGATTACAATGAGCAGTTCTTC. Amino acids: CASMRTDYNEQFF.

V gene TRBV10-1 combines with J gene TRBJ2-3, with D unclear. Trimming removed 5 bases from V and 0 bases from J, with 9 bases in between. CDR1 and CDR2 (germline): WNHNN, SYGVQD (reference sequence). CDR3 size: 14 residues. The CDR3 nucleotides read TGCGCCAGCAGTAGCTCTACTAGCACAGATACGCAGTATTTT. Protein product: CASSSSTSTDTQYF.

The V gene is TRBV12-3 or TRBV12-4, the J gene TRBJ2-1; D may be TRBD2 (6 bases). This CDR3 comprises 12 residues. The germline V and J ends were trimmed by 11 bases and 3 bases, with 11 bases remaining between them. The CDR3: CAGTSNYNEQFF. Written as DNA, the CDR3 is TGTGCCGGGACTTCCAACTACAATGAGCAGTTCTTC.

This clone was counted only a few times. The chain uses TRBV20-1 and TRBJ2-1; maybe TRBD2 (5 bases). CDR1 is DFQATT, CDR2 SNEGSKA, per germline (reference sequence). V gave up 3 bases and J gave up 5 bases, with 5 bases separating them. The length of the CDR3 is 11 residues. This chain's CDR3 is CSASGNNEQFF. CDR3 coding DNA: TGCAGTGCTAGCGGGAACAATGAGCAGTTCTTC.

The chain employs TRBV5-4 and TRBJ1-2; 9 bases map to TRBD1. CDR3 size: 15 residues. CDR1 is SGHNT, CDR2 YYREEE, per germline (reference sequence). V shed 2 bases, J shed 3 bases, and the junction held 5 bases outside the gene matches. The CDR3 DNA follows: TGTGCCAGCAGCTTCGGGAGGACAGGGGACTATGGCTACACCTTC. Amino acid sequence: CASSFGRTGDYGYTF.

Here the CDR3 reads CASSLPSGGSDTQYF. As DNA, the CDR3 is TGTGCCAGCAGTTTACCTAGCGGGGGATCAGATACGCAGTATTTT. J is TRBJ2-3 and V is TRBV28; the match to TRBD2 covers 10 bases. This CDR3 contains 15 residues. The ends lost 2 bases at V and 4 bases at J; junction bases unmatched: 3. Germline values: CDR1 MDHEN, CDR2 SYDVKM.

The rearrangement uses TRBV7-9 and TRBJ2-1; 8 bases are a match to TRBD1. CDR1 and CDR2 (germline): SEHNR, FQNEAQ (reference sequence). The CDR3 consists of 15 residues. With 1 base clipped from V and 6 bases from J, the junction kept 5 bases outside the gene matches. The CDR3 sequence is CASSLEAGGINEQFF. The DNA for the CDR3 is TGTGCCAGCAGCTTAGAGGCAGGGGGCATCAATGAGCAGTTCTTC.

The chain couples TRBV7-8 to TRBJ2-7, with D tentatively TRBD1 (7 bases). The ends were cut back, 3 bases at V and 3 bases at J, with 15 bases in the middle. Germline V gene data show CDR1 as SGHVS and CDR2 as FQNEAQ. This CDR3 spans 15 amino acids. CDR3 residues: CASSLRQGGSYEQYV. CDR3 DNA: TGTGCCAGCAGCTTGAGGCAGGGGGGTAGCTACGAGCAGTACGTC.

CDR3 loop: CATSDTQGAGETQYF. CDR3 coding DNA: TGTGCCACCAGTGACACGCAGGGGGCGGGGGAGACCCAGTACTTC. The chain is built from TRBV24-1 and TRBJ2-5, with 8 bases that match TRBD1. The J segment lost 5 bases and the V segment lost 4 bases, leaving 8 bases of the junction unmatched. The CDR3 covers 15 residues. CDR1 is KGHDR, CDR2 SFDVKD, per germline.

The chain is built from TRBV5-1 and TRBJ2-1; 8 positions match TRBD2. This CDR3 region has 15 residues. Germline V lookup: CDR1 SGHRS, CDR2 YFSETQ. V was pared by 7 bases and J by 0 bases, with 6 bases of the junction left unmatched. The CDR3 reads CASGGGGNSYNEQFF. DNA of the CDR3: TGCGCCAGCGGGGGCGGGGGGAACTCCTACAATGAGCAGTTCTTC.

The chain uses TRBV21-1 and TRBJ1-4; TRBD1, the D gene given by the table, was not confirmed from the DNA. TRBV21-1 is deemed a pseudogene. The CDR3 is 16 residues long. CDR3 DNA sequence: TGTGCCAGCCGCTCGGCAGGGAAGAAAACTAATGAAAAACTGTTTTTT. Translating it yields CASRSAGKKTNEKLFF.

The chain carries TRBV7-2 and TRBJ2-5, with 8 nucleotides matching TRBD1. V shed 3 bases and J 0 bases; nucleotides not matched to a gene: 3. CDR1 and CDR2 from the germline V gene are SGHTA and FQGNSA. This CDR3 is 15 amino acids long. CDR3 nucleotides: TGTGCCAGCAGCTTGCAGGGGGCCTACCAAGAGACCCAGTACTTC. Protein: CASSLQGAYQETQYF.

Only a few counts were recorded for this clone. The CDR3 nucleotides are TGTGCCAGCAGTTATCAAGCGAACACCGGGGAGCTGTTTTTT. Translating gives CASSYQANTGELFF. This chain joins TRBV6-6 and TRBJ2-2, with D unclear. The CDR3 is 14 amino acids. The V end was cut by 3 bases, the J end by 0 bases, with 5 bases between. The germline CDR1 and CDR2 sequences are MNHNY and SVGAGI (reference sequence).